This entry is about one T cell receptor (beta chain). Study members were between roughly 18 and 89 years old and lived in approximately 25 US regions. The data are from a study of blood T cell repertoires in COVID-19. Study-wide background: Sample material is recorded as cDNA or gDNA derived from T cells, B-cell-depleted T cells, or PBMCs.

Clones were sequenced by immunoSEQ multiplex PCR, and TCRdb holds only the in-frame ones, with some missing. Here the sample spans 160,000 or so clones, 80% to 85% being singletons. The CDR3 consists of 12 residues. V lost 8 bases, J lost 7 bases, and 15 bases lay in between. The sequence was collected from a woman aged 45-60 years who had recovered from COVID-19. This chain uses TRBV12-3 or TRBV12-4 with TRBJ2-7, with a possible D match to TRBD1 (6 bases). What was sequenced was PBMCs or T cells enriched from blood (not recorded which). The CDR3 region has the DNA TGTGCCAGCGCGTTCAGGGGAATAGAGCAGTACTTC. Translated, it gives CASAFRGIEQYF.